Included here is one TCR beta chain sequence, with context. The antigen is undetermined. This CDR3 comprises 15 residues. V shed 3 bases and J 1 base; nucleotides not matched to a gene: 4. Germline CDR1 and CDR2: SGHRS and YFSETQ. For the second PCR, which ran for about 7 to 11 cycles, a sample-barcoded 5' primer and a J-beta primer mix were used. TCRdb passed the 5' RACE reads through MiXCR, listing each CDR3 protein once. There are more than 700,000 distinct CDR3 sequences in the sample; about 55% occur only once, and approximately 40% lies in the top ten. Aged roughly 6 to 95, donors were systemically healthy Caucasians from Russia. The sample originates from a study of blood T cells in healthy people across ages. Study-level information: Template switching captured about one barcoded beta molecule per two T cells. Whole-study findings and limits: Strong correlation was found linking TCR beta diversity to naive T cell percentage.

The specimen was blood. The V and J genes are TRBV5-1 and TRBJ2-4, with 7 bases aligning to TRBD2. The TCR originated in a man aged 80 or over in good health. In DNA form, the CDR3 reads TGCGCCAGCAGCTACGGGAGGACGGCCAAAAACATTCAGTACTTC. This gives the protein CASSYGRTAKNIQYF.